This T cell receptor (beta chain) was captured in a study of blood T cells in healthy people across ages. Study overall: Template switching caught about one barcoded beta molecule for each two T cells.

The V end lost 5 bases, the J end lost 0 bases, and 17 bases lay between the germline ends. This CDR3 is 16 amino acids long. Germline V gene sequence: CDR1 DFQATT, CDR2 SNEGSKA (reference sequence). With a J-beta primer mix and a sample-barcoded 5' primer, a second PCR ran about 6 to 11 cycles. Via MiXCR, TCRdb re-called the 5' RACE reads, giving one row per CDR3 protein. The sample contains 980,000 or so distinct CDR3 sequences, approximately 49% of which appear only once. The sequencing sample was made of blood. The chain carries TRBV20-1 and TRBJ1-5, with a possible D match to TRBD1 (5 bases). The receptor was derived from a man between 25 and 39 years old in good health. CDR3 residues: CSAGAGRLYSNQPQHF. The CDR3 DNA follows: TGCAGTGCTGGTGCGGGACGGCTATATAGCAATCAGCCCCAGCATTTT.